Listed below are T cell receptor beta chains from one sample, sequenced in a study of metastatic and nonmetastatic thyroid tumors. TCRdb reprocessed the PCR reads using MiXCR. The table has 7,700 or so clones, 30% to 35% seen once. The sample consisted of tumor tissue. The receptors stem from a female donor with papillary thyroid cancer or a benign thyroid nodule (not recorded which). Some clones in this sample may be carry-over from other donors' samples. The CDR3 runs from the conserved cysteine through the conserved F or W. The D gene is left open where the match is weak. Only some rows state a clone size, as once, few, many or a class for expanded clones.

J gene	V gene	clone size	D gene	CDR3 DNA	CDR3 protein
TRBJ2-7	TRBV13	.	TRBD2	TGTGCCAGCAGCTCCCGTCTAGCGGGAGACTACGAGCAGTACTTC	CASSSRLAGDYEQYF
TRBJ2-3	TRBV9	.	TRBD2	TGTGCCAGCAGCGTAACCGGACTAGCGTCTAGCACAGATACGCAGTATTTT	CASSVTGLASSTDTQYF
TRBJ1-2	TRBV14	.	.	TGTGCCAGCAGCCAAGCAGGGGCCGCAAACTATGGCTACACCTTC	CASSQAGAANYGYTF
TRBJ1-1	TRBV11-1	.	TRBD1	TGTGCCATCAGCTTAGGCGACAGGGGTCGCGTGAACACTGAAGCTTTCTTT	CAISLGDRGRVNTEAFF
TRBJ2-7	TRBV28	few	TRBD1	TGTGCCAGTACGGGACAGCCGTACGAGCAGTACTTC	CASTGQPYEQYF
TRBJ2-1	TRBV6-2/TRBV6-3	medium-sized	.	TGTGCCAGCAGTTACGGACTAATCAATGAGCAGTTCTTC	CASSYGLINEQFF
TRBJ2-7	TRBV4-1	.	TRBD1	TGCGCCAGCAGCCAAGATCTATACAGGGGGATCTACGAGCAGTACTTC	CASSQDLYRGIYEQYF
TRBJ1-1	TRBV6-5	.	.	TGTGCCAGCAGTTACGGGGATATGGACACTGAAGCTTTCTTT	CASSYGDMDTEAFF
TRBJ2-1	TRBV4-2	medium-sized	TRBD2	TGTGCCAGCAGCCAAGGAGAAGAAGGGACTAGCGGTATAGAGCAGTTCTTC	CASSQGEEGTSGIEQFF
TRBJ1-6	TRBV4-1	.	.	TGCGCCAGCAGCCAAGATCCAGGGGATCATTCACCCCTCCACTTT	CASSQDPGDHSPLHF
TRBJ1-5	TRBV28	medium-sized	.	TGTGCCAGCAGTTTAAACAATCAGCCCCAGCATTTT	CASSLNNQPQHF
TRBJ2-7	TRBV6-1	.	.	TGTGCCAGCAGTCCCCAAGGACAGTCCTACGAGCAGTACTTC	CASSPQGQSYEQYF
TRBJ1-2	TRBV6-5	.	.	TGTGCCATCAGTTTCGCGGGACGTGGAGGCTACACCTTC	CAISFAGRGGYTF
TRBJ2-2	TRBV3-1	medium-sized	TRBD2	TGTGCCAGCAGCCCGCGGGGGAGCAATTTCGGGGAGCTGTTTTTT	CASSPRGSNFGELFF
TRBJ2-2	TRBV20-1	medium-sized	TRBD1	TGCAGTGCTAGGGCCGGGACAGGGGGCCCCGGGGAGCTGTTTTTT	CSARAGTGGPGELFF
TRBJ1-2	TRBV28	.	.	TGTGCCAGCAGTTTTAGGGCAATAGGCTATGGCTACACCTTC	CASSFRAIGYGYTF
TRBJ2-7	TRBV5-1	medium-sized	TRBD1	TGCGCCAGCAGCCCTCAGGACAGGGCCGACTACGAGCAGTACTTC	CASSPQDRADYEQYF
TRBJ2-3	TRBV28	many	.	TGTGCCAGCATGCCCCCGAGGGCAGATACGCAGTATTTT	CASMPPRADTQYF
TRBJ2-7	TRBV3-1	few	.	TGTGACAGCAGCCTCACCGAACTGAGGGCCTACGAGCAGTACTTC	CDSSLTELRAYEQYF
TRBJ1-2	TRBV28	.	.	TGTGCCAGCTCCACCGGGGGTCGGCTAGGGTATGGCTACACCTTC	CASSTGGRLGYGYTF
TRBJ1-3	TRBV6-1	.	.	TGTGCCAGCTGCTGGGGAGCGAGGAACACCATATATTTT	CASCWGARNTIYF
TRBJ2-5	TRBV25-1	.	.	TGTGCCAGCAGTGAATTAACATTCCAAGAGACCCAGTACTTC	CASSELTFQETQYF
TRBJ2-3	TRBV12-3/TRBV12-4	many	.	TGTGCCAGCAGTTTAGGCATCTCTAGCACAGATACGCAGTATTTT	CASSLGISSTDTQYF
TRBJ1-1	TRBV4-3	.	.	TGCGCCAGCAGCCAAACCGGGAAGGGTTACACTGAAGCTTTCTTT	CASSQTGKGYTEAFF
TRBJ1-2	TRBV28	few	.	TGTGCCAGCAGTTTACCGGGGGTATCGTATGGCTACACCTTC	CASSLPGVSYGYTF
TRBJ2-1	TRBV6-5	few	TRBD2	TGTGCCAGCAGTTACGGGCTAGCGGGAGGGGGGACTGAGCAGTTCTTC	CASSYGLAGGGTEQFF
TRBJ2-1	TRBV6-5	.	.	TGTGCCAGCAGTTACGGGGGTTTCGGGTATGAGCAGTTCTTC	CASSYGGFGYEQFF
TRBJ2-2	TRBV28	few	.	TGTGCCAGCAGTTTATCGGTGGTAACCCCCACCGGGAAGCTGTTTTTT	CASSLSVVTPTGKLFF
TRBJ1-2	TRBV5-1	.	.	TGCGCCAGCAGCCCAGAGAGGGGGGGGTATGGCTACACCTTC	CASSPERGGYGYTF
TRBJ2-7	TRBV4-3	medium-sized	.	TGCGCCAGCAGCCAAACCACCCAAAGAGGCGAGCAGTACTTC	CASSQTTQRGEQYF
TRBJ2-1	TRBV4-1	once	TRBD1	TGCGCCATCAGCCGGGACAGGAGACATGAGCAGTTCTTC	CAISRDRRHEQFF
TRBJ2-7	TRBV11-2	.	.	TGTGCCAGCAGCTTCGTGTGGGCGGACGAGCAGTACTTC	CASSFVWADEQYF
TRBJ1-1	TRBV4-1	few	.	TGCGCCAGCAGCCAAGGACGGTGGAACACTGAAGCTTTCTTT	CASSQGRWNTEAFF
TRBJ2-7	TRBV30	.	.	TGTGCCTGGACCGAAAGCTCCTACGAGCAGTACTTC	CAWTESSYEQYF
TRBJ2-7	TRBV12-3/TRBV12-4	few	TRBD2	TGTGCCAGCAGTTCTAGCGGCTCCTACGAGCAGTACTTC	CASSSSGSYEQYF
TRBJ1-1	TRBV6-5	few	.	TGTGCCAGCAGTTCCCGGGATACCCGACGCGTGAACACTGAAGCTTTCTTT	CASSSRDTRRVNTEAFF
TRBJ2-4	TRBV29-1	many	TRBD1	TGCAGCGTTGACGCGGGGACAGGGGGTTACAAAAACATTCAGTACTTC	CSVDAGTGGYKNIQYF
TRBJ2-7	TRBV13	.	TRBD1	TGTGCCAGCAGGAGTGGACAGGGCCCCTACGAGCAGTACTTC	CASRSGQGPYEQYF
TRBJ1-1	TRBV20-1	.	.	TGCAGTGCTAGGGGCTCAGGGTATGAGACTGAAGCTTTCTTT	CSARGSGYETEAFF
TRBJ1-1	TRBV6-1	large	.	TGTGCCAGCAGTGAAGCCCTCCGAATTGAAGCTTTCTTT	CASSEALRIEAFF
TRBJ2-1	TRBV18	.	.	TGTGCCAGCTCACCACCATTTGGCGGGAATGAGCAGTTCTTC	CASSPPFGGNEQFF
TRBJ2-2	TRBV25-1	.	TRBD1	TGTGCCAGCAGTGGTCGGACAGGGAGCACCGGGGAGCTGTTTTTT	CASSGRTGSTGELFF
TRBJ2-1	TRBV30	many	TRBD2	TGTGCCTGGAGCCCACTAGCGGGAGACTACAATGAGCAGTTCTTC	CAWSPLAGDYNEQFF
TRBJ1-5	TRBV19	few	TRBD1	TGTGCCAGTAGTAACCGACAGGGGATTTCCCCCCAGCATTTT	CASSNRQGISPQHF
TRBJ1-4	TRBV27	medium-sized	.	TGTGCCAGCAGTTTTAAAGGGCTTAATGAAAAACTGTTTTTT	CASSFKGLNEKLFF
TRBJ2-5	TRBV15	many	.	TGTGCCACCAGCAGAGACCCATCTAGCCGGGAGACCCAGTACTTC	CATSRDPSSRETQYF